The TCR beta chain described here comes from a study of T cells in Graves' hyperthyroidism and ophthalmopathy. Germline CDR1 DFQATT, CDR2 SNEGSKA (reference sequence). This CDR3 region has 14 residues. V lost 6 bases and J lost 5, with 19 bases in between. Amplification yielded TCR beta CDR3 regions, with RNA transcripts as the source. Using the HTBI primer set, a first-round RT-PCR was run on the TCR CDR3. One entry per CDR3 protein results from TCRdb running MiXCR on the multiplex PCR reads. The sample includes hundreds of thousands of distinct CDR3 sequences, 20% of them seen just once. This clonotype came up a few times.

The sequencing sample was made of blood. The rearrangement uses TRBV20-1 and TRBJ2-5; weak D call: TRBD2 (6 bases). The clonotype originates from a middle-aged man with Graves' ophthalmopathy. The CDR3 loop is CSAAPLAFGETQYF. CDR3 coding DNA: TGCAGTGCCGCTCCTCTAGCGTTTGGGGAGACCCAGTACTTC.